Listed below are T cell receptor beta chains from one sample, sequenced in a study of T-cell reconstitution after alpha-beta-depleted transplantation in children. TCRdb used MiXCR to reprocess the PCR reads, holding one entry per CDR3 protein. In the table there are hundreds of thousands of distinct CDR3 sequences, 23% of which are singletons. Sequencing used PBMCs, mostly from graft donor cells, obtained 360 days after TCRalphabeta/CD19-depleted stem cell transplant. Every receptor here comes from a boy in the first two years of life who had a stem cell transplant for acute myeloid leukemia, so the T cells may come from the graft donor. CDR3s include the opening cysteine and the closing phenylalanine or tryptophan. Fields, in order: V gene, D gene, clone size, J gene, CDR3 DNA, CDR3 protein. D genes are given only for firm matches. Where a row states a size, it is once, few, many or the class of an expanded clone; other rows omit it.

V gene: TRBV12-3/TRBV12-4
D gene: -
clone size: -
J gene: TRBJ2-5
CDR3 DNA: TGTGCCAGCAGTGGGGTCGAGGAGACCCAGTACTTC
CDR3 protein: CASSGVEETQYF

V gene: TRBV7-9
D gene: TRBD1
clone size: few
J gene: TRBJ1-2
CDR3 DNA: TGTGCCAGCAGCTTAGATGGGACAGGGAGTGGCTACACCTTC
CDR3 protein: CASSLDGTGSGYTF

V gene: TRBV7-9
D gene: -
clone size: -
J gene: TRBJ1-2
CDR3 DNA: TGTGCCAGCAGCTTAGAGGGACAACCTGGCTACACCTTC
CDR3 protein: CASSLEGQPGYTF

V gene: TRBV4-3
D gene: -
clone size: many
J gene: TRBJ1-6
CDR3 DNA: TGCGCCAGCAGCCAGGGGTTCGAATCACCCCTCCACTTT
CDR3 protein: CASSQGFESPLHF

V gene: TRBV20-1
D gene: -
clone size: few
J gene: TRBJ2-6
CDR3 DNA: TGCAGTGCTAGTGGCAGGGGTGGACCTGGGGCCAACGTCCTGACTTTC
CDR3 protein: CSASGRGGPGANVLTF

V gene: TRBV5-1
D gene: -
clone size: few
J gene: TRBJ2-1
CDR3 DNA: TGCGCCAGCAGCGCCCGGACAGACAATGAGCAGTTCTTC
CDR3 protein: CASSARTDNEQFF

V gene: TRBV20-1
D gene: -
clone size: -
J gene: TRBJ1-1
CDR3 DNA: TGCAGTGCTCCTCATTACAGGGAGACCGATGGAGTGGCTGAAGCTTTCTTT
CDR3 protein: CSAPHYRETDGVAEAFF

V gene: TRBV12-3/TRBV12-4
D gene: TRBD2
clone size: few
J gene: TRBJ2-3
CDR3 DNA: TGTGCCAGCAGCTCCGTCCTCGGGGGGGCGGATACGCAGTATTTT
CDR3 protein: CASSSVLGGADTQYF

V gene: TRBV29-1
D gene: -
clone size: -
J gene: TRBJ1-1
CDR3 DNA: TGCAGCGTTGAGGGGGCAGGGGCGGCTTTCTTT
CDR3 protein: CSVEGAGAAFF

V gene: TRBV27
D gene: -
clone size: -
J gene: TRBJ1-5
CDR3 DNA: TGTGCCAGCAGTTTATCTATAGGGAATCAGCCCCAGCATTTT
CDR3 protein: CASSLSIGNQPQHF

V gene: TRBV19
D gene: TRBD1
clone size: -
J gene: TRBJ2-2
CDR3 DNA: TGTGCCAGTATGTTAGGGACAGGGGGGACCGGGGAGCTGTTTTTT
CDR3 protein: CASMLGTGGTGELFF

V gene: TRBV5-5
D gene: TRBD1
clone size: few
J gene: TRBJ2-7
CDR3 DNA: TGTGCCAGCAGTTCCCGGGACAGGGGCTATTCCGAGCAGTACTTC
CDR3 protein: CASSSRDRGYSEQYF

V gene: TRBV7-2
D gene: -
clone size: few
J gene: TRBJ2-2
CDR3 DNA: TGTGCCAGCAGCTTGAACCAACGGGGGCGGGAGCTGTTTTTT
CDR3 protein: CASSLNQRGRELFF

V gene: TRBV5-1
D gene: -
clone size: -
J gene: TRBJ2-5
CDR3 DNA: TGCGCCAGCAGCTACCAACCCGGGACTGGGGTCGAAGAGACCCAGTACTTC
CDR3 protein: CASSYQPGTGVEETQYF

V gene: TRBV20-1
D gene: -
clone size: many
J gene: TRBJ2-7
CDR3 DNA: TGCAGTGCTAGGGACCCGGGGAGCTCCTACGAGCAGTACTTC
CDR3 protein: CSARDPGSSYEQYF

V gene: TRBV29-1
D gene: -
clone size: many
J gene: TRBJ2-1
CDR3 DNA: TGCAGCGTTGGGGGGGCGGGGATAGTGAATGAGCAGTTCTTC
CDR3 protein: CSVGGAGIVNEQFF

V gene: TRBV7-2
D gene: -
clone size: -
J gene: TRBJ2-7
CDR3 DNA: TGTGCCAGCAGCTTAGTTTTCTCAAAGTACGAGCAGTACTTC
CDR3 protein: CASSLVFSKYEQYF

V gene: TRBV3-1
D gene: -
clone size: many
J gene: TRBJ1-5
CDR3 DNA: TGTGCCAGCAGCCCCTCAGGACGTGTCAATCAGCCCCAGCATTTT
CDR3 protein: CASSPSGRVNQPQHF

V gene: TRBV12-3/TRBV12-4
D gene: TRBD1
clone size: -
J gene: TRBJ1-1
CDR3 DNA: TGTGCCAGCAGTTTAAGGACAGGTGGAGCTTTCTTT
CDR3 protein: CASSLRTGGAFF

V gene: TRBV29-1
D gene: -
clone size: many
J gene: TRBJ2-4
CDR3 DNA: TGCAGCGTTGAAGTCGGGGGAAACATTCAGTACTTC
CDR3 protein: CSVEVGGNIQYF

V gene: TRBV7-9
D gene: -
clone size: many
J gene: TRBJ1-1
CDR3 DNA: TGTGGCGGAAGTGAAGGAGAATCTGAAGCTTTCTTT
CDR3 protein: CGGSEGESEAFF

V gene: TRBV6-4
D gene: -
clone size: few
J gene: TRBJ1-1
CDR3 DNA: TGTGCCAGCAGCAACACAGGGTGGGAGAACACTGAAGCTTTCTTT
CDR3 protein: CASSNTGWENTEAFF

V gene: TRBV11-3
D gene: -
clone size: many
J gene: TRBJ2-1
CDR3 DNA: TGTGCCAGCAGCTTAGGCGAAAACAATGAGCAGTTCTTC
CDR3 protein: CASSLGENNEQFF

V gene: TRBV6-1
D gene: -
clone size: -
J gene: TRBJ2-6
CDR3 DNA: TGTGCCAGCAGCCACGGAGATTCTGGGGCCAACGTCCTGACTTTC
CDR3 protein: CASSHGDSGANVLTF

V gene: TRBV14
D gene: TRBD2
clone size: -
J gene: TRBJ2-3
CDR3 DNA: TGTGCCAGCAGCCATCTTCAGCGGGGGGCCTCCACAGATACGCAGTATTTT
CDR3 protein: CASSHLQRGASTDTQYF

V gene: TRBV27
D gene: -
clone size: many
J gene: TRBJ2-4
CDR3 DNA: TGTGCCAGCAGTTTATCCGAGACAGCTAAAAACATTCAGTACTTC
CDR3 protein: CASSLSETAKNIQYF

V gene: TRBV20-1
D gene: -
clone size: few
J gene: TRBJ2-1
CDR3 DNA: TGCAGTGCTCTCCTGTTGGGCGACTCCTACAATGAGCAGTTCTTC
CDR3 protein: CSALLLGDSYNEQFF

V gene: TRBV19
D gene: TRBD2
clone size: -
J gene: TRBJ2-1
CDR3 DNA: TGTGCCAGTAGTCCGGGGGCGCTAGCGGGGGCCCGAGGGGAGCAGTTCTTC
CDR3 protein: CASSPGALAGARGEQFF

V gene: TRBV18
D gene: -
clone size: many
J gene: TRBJ2-5
CDR3 DNA: TGTGCCAGCTCACCAGTTGACAGGAGGGAGACCCAGTACTTC
CDR3 protein: CASSPVDRRETQYF

V gene: TRBV7-7
D gene: TRBD1
clone size: many
J gene: TRBJ2-5
CDR3 DNA: TGTGCCAGCAGCCCGACTCTAGGACAGGGCGCTTTTCAAGAGACCCAGTACTTC
CDR3 protein: CASSPTLGQGAFQETQYF

V gene: TRBV7-9
D gene: TRBD1
clone size: few
J gene: TRBJ1-2
CDR3 DNA: TGTGCCAGCAGCACCCCCGGGACAGGGGGCGGATATGGCTACACCTTC
CDR3 protein: CASSTPGTGGGYGYTF

V gene: TRBV15
D gene: -
clone size: many
J gene: TRBJ2-3
CDR3 DNA: TGTGCCACCAGCGGTGCCGGACTTCCCACAGATACGCAGTATTTT
CDR3 protein: CATSGAGLPTDTQYF

V gene: TRBV18
D gene: TRBD1
clone size: many
J gene: TRBJ2-3
CDR3 DNA: TGTGCCAGCTCACCGCAACAGGGGATCACAGATACGCAGTATTTT
CDR3 protein: CASSPQQGITDTQYF

V gene: TRBV3-1
D gene: TRBD2
clone size: few
J gene: TRBJ2-5
CDR3 DNA: TGTGCCAGCAGCCCCGTGACTAGCGGGCCCAGAGAGACCCAGTACTTC
CDR3 protein: CASSPVTSGPRETQYF

V gene: TRBV20-1
D gene: TRBD2
clone size: -
J gene: TRBJ2-5
CDR3 DNA: TGCAGTGCTAGCACCCCTTACGGGGGGGCAAAAGAGACCCAGTACTTC
CDR3 protein: CSASTPYGGAKETQYF

V gene: TRBV10-2
D gene: -
clone size: many
J gene: TRBJ2-5
CDR3 DNA: TGCGCCAGCAGCATACTAGGGGAGCAAGAGACCCAGTACTTC
CDR3 protein: CASSILGEQETQYF

V gene: TRBV12-3/TRBV12-4
D gene: -
clone size: -
J gene: TRBJ1-6
CDR3 DNA: TGTGCCAGCAGTATAACAGGGTTTGCTACCCTCCACTTT
CDR3 protein: CASSITGFATLHF

V gene: TRBV15
D gene: -
clone size: -
J gene: TRBJ2-6
CDR3 DNA: TGTGCCACCAGCAGCCCCGCCGTCGATCGGGCCAACGTCCTGACTTTC
CDR3 protein: CATSSPAVDRANVLTF

V gene: TRBV7-9
D gene: -
clone size: many
J gene: TRBJ2-7
CDR3 DNA: TGTGCCAGCAGCTTAAGCTCGGCCTACGAGCAGTACTTC
CDR3 protein: CASSLSSAYEQYF

V gene: TRBV7-2
D gene: -
clone size: many
J gene: TRBJ2-3
CDR3 DNA: TGTGCCAGCAGCTTAAACGGGTGGGGCGGAGATACGCAGTATTTT
CDR3 protein: CASSLNGWGGDTQYF

V gene: TRBV5-1
D gene: -
clone size: few
J gene: TRBJ2-5
CDR3 DNA: TGCGCCAGCAGCGGGGGTAGGGCCGAAGAGACCCAGTACTTC
CDR3 protein: CASSGGRAEETQYF

V gene: TRBV20-1
D gene: TRBD1
clone size: few
J gene: TRBJ1-2
CDR3 DNA: TGCAGTGCGGCGGACAGGGATAACTATGGCTACACCTTC
CDR3 protein: CSAADRDNYGYTF

V gene: TRBV5-8
D gene: TRBD1
clone size: -
J gene: TRBJ1-1
CDR3 DNA: TGTGCCAGCAGCCCCAGGGACAGCCTCACTGAAGCTTTCTTT
CDR3 protein: CASSPRDSLTEAFF

V gene: TRBV29-1
D gene: TRBD2
clone size: many
J gene: TRBJ2-5
CDR3 DNA: TGCAGCGTTGGGGTAGTGGGCGGGGGGCGAGAGACCCAGTACTTC
CDR3 protein: CSVGVVGGGRETQYF

V gene: TRBV20-1
D gene: -
clone size: few
J gene: TRBJ2-1
CDR3 DNA: TGCAGTGCTAGTGGTGTCCCGCTCTCCTACAATGAGCAGTTCTTC
CDR3 protein: CSASGVPLSYNEQFF

V gene: TRBV9
D gene: -
clone size: few
J gene: TRBJ2-2
CDR3 DNA: TGTGCCAGCAGCGCCCGGAGCACCGGGGAGCTGTTTTTT
CDR3 protein: CASSARSTGELFF

V gene: TRBV29-1
D gene: -
clone size: -
J gene: TRBJ1-1
CDR3 DNA: TGCAGCGGGGGTGGCCCGACCAGGGACACTGAAGCTTTCTTT
CDR3 protein: CSGGGPTRDTEAFF

V gene: TRBV24-1
D gene: -
clone size: -
J gene: TRBJ1-2
CDR3 DNA: TGTGCCACCAGTGATTCGATGGGAGCTAACTATGGCTACACCTTC
CDR3 protein: CATSDSMGANYGYTF

V gene: TRBV20-1
D gene: -
clone size: -
J gene: TRBJ2-7
CDR3 DNA: TGCAGTGCTAGAGATCACGGCAGGGCCCCCTACGAGCAGTACTTC
CDR3 protein: CSARDHGRAPYEQYF

V gene: TRBV30
D gene: TRBD2
clone size: few
J gene: TRBJ2-5
CDR3 DNA: TGTGCCTGGAGTCTCCCGGGGGGGGAGACCCAGTACTTC
CDR3 protein: CAWSLPGGETQYF

V gene: TRBV6-5
D gene: -
clone size: many
J gene: TRBJ1-1
CDR3 DNA: TGTGCCACCAAGAAAGGGGCGGTCATGAACACTGAAGCTTTCTTT
CDR3 protein: CATKKGAVMNTEAFF

V gene: TRBV7-2
D gene: TRBD2
clone size: -
J gene: TRBJ2-1
CDR3 DNA: TGTGCCAGCAGCTCCCCGGGACTAGCCTCCTACAATGAGCAGTTCTTC
CDR3 protein: CASSSPGLASYNEQFF

V gene: TRBV20-1
D gene: TRBD1
clone size: -
J gene: TRBJ1-5
CDR3 DNA: TGCAGTGCTAGGCCACCGGGACAGGGGGATCAGCCCCAGCATTTT
CDR3 protein: CSARPPGQGDQPQHF

V gene: TRBV28
D gene: -
clone size: -
J gene: TRBJ2-2
CDR3 DNA: TGTGCCAGCAGTTTGGCCACCTCAACGAGAACCGGGGAGCTGTTTTTT
CDR3 protein: CASSLATSTRTGELFF